The following is a T cell receptor beta chain sequence with its context. Its antigen remains unknown. The source of the PBMCs was about 10 ml of fresh peripheral blood. The authors amplified TCR beta CDR3 regions, and they did so from RNA transcripts for repertoire sequencing. HTBI primers primed a first-round RT-PCR, and a second-round multiplex PCR followed. MiXCR, applied by TCRdb to the multiplex PCR reads, yields one record per CDR3 protein. The data contain 210,000 or so distinct CDR3 sequences, roughly 29% of them seen just once; the ten biggest clones take up around 9.8%. This CDR3 is 12 amino acids long. After removal of 0 bases from V and 7 bases from J, the junction contained 1 base not matched to a gene. CDR1 and CDR2 (germline): DFQATT, SNEGSKA (reference sequence). The data originate from a study of Graves' ophthalmopathy and Graves' hyperthyroidism. On the study more broadly: At initial diagnosis, peripheral blood was obtained, and this preceded any treatment. Whole-study findings and limits: Cross-validated, the 13-signature model showed 87.88%/81.08% sensitivity/specificity, and 80%/75% in the test set. Thyroid clonotypes that were expanded above 0.001 frequency mostly also appeared in blood.

The specimen sequenced was peripheral blood. V usage is TRBV20-1 and J usage is TRBJ1-1, with 8 positions matching TRBD1. This receptor was obtained from a man aged 50-59 years with Graves' ophthalmopathy. The DNA of the CDR3 is TGCAGTGCTAGAGAGACAGGGGATGAAGCTTTCTTT. Its translation: CSARETGDEAFF.